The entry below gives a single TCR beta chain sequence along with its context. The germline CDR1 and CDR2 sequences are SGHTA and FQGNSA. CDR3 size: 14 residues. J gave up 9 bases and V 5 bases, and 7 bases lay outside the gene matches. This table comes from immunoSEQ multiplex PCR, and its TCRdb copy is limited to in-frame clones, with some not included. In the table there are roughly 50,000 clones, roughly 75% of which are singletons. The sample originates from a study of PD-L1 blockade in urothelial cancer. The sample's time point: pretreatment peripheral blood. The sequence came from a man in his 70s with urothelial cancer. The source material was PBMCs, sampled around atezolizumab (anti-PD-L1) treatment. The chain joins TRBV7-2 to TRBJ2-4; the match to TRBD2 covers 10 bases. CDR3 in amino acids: CASSISGGVGIQYF. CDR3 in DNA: TGTGCCAGCAGCATAAGCGGGGGGGTGGGCATTCAGTACTTC. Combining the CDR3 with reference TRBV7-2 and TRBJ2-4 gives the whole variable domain GAGVSQSPSNKVTEKGKDVELRCDPISGHTALYWYRQSLGQGLEFLIYFQGNSAPDKSGLPSDRFSAERTGGSVSTLTIQRTQQEDSAVYLCASSISGGVGIQYFGAGTRLSVL.